A single sample is the source of the 17 T cell receptor beta chains below, sequenced in a study of cytomegalovirus exposure and HLA in healthy donors. Primers for the PCR totalled 60 Vbeta and 13 Jbeta. Profiling relied on immunoSEQ multiplex PCR, and the TCRdb table lists in-frame clones only, not all of them. Of 90,000 to 110,000 clones listed, almost 70% are singletons. Sequencing used PBMCs. The receptors stem from a man between 25 and 39 years old in good health and CMV-seronegative.

This clone was detected a few times. This sequence joins TRBV15 and TRBJ1-3; TRBD1 matches 8 bases. This CDR3 contains 15 residues. With V trimmed by 0 bases and J by 6 bases, 4 bases remained unmatched. Per the germline V gene, CDR1 is LNHNV and CDR2 is YYDKDF (reference sequence). For the CDR3, the DNA is TGTGCCACCAGCAGAGAGACAGGGGTTTTAAACACCATATATTTT. This encodes CATSRETGVLNTIYF.

The CDR3 spells CASSMRGGAYSNQPQHF. The CDR3 bases are TGTGCCAGTAGTATGCGGGGCGGGGCATATAGCAATCAGCCCCAGCATTTT. The chain combines TRBV19 with TRBJ1-5; weak D call: TRBD1 (5 bases). Deletions cut 3 bases from V and 0 bases from J, with 15 bases between. The CDR3 totals 17 residues. Germline CDR1 is LNHDA and CDR2 is SQIVND (reference sequence).

The chain recombines TRBV7-9 with TRBJ2-5; TRBD1 might be the D (5 bases). This CDR3 has 13 amino acids. Germline V CDR1 and CDR2: SEHNR, FQNEAQ (reference sequence). V was shortened by 2 bases and J by 5 bases, with 9 bases between the two germline ends. The CDR3 DNA is TGTGCCAGCAGCTTATCAGGGATGGAGACCCAGTACTTC. It yields the protein CASSLSGMETQYF.

The CDR3 loop is CASSLLRTAYNEKLFF. In DNA form, the CDR3 reads TGTGCCAGCAGTTTGCTCCGGACAGCGTATAATGAAAAACTGTTTTTT. The chain employs TRBV28 and TRBJ1-4; D is possibly TRBD1 (6 bases). Germline CDR1 MDHEN, CDR2 SYDVKM. The CDR3 totals 16 residues. Trimming took off 3 bases at V and 4 bases at J, with 15 bases between the two ends. Using reference TRBV28 and TRBJ1-4 for the parts outside the CDR3, the full variable domain is DVKVTQSSRYLVKRTGEKVFLECVQDMDHENMFWYRQDPGLGLRLIYFSYDVKMKEKGDIPEGYSVSREKKERFSLILESASTNQTSMYLCASSLLRTAYNEKLFFGSGTQLSVL.

This clone was seen a few times. The genes are TRBV28 and TRBJ2-7; possible D gene TRBD1, 6 bases. Germline CDR1 is MDHEN and CDR2 is SYDVKM. This CDR3 region has 15 residues. V was clipped by 5 bases and J by 4 bases, with 18 bases between them. The CDR3 bases are TGTGCCAGCAGTATCCGGCAGGGGCGTTCTTACGAGCAGTACTTC. Its protein product is CASSIRQGRSYEQYF.

The chain links TRBV7-3 to TRBJ2-1; D perhaps matches TRBD2 (5 bases). The CDR3 has 13 amino acids. In germline, CDR1 is SGHTA, CDR2 FQGTGA. V was shortened by 7 bases and J by 5 bases, with 12 bases between the two germline ends. CDR3 residues: CASKGPGNNEQFF. The DNA of the CDR3 is TGTGCCAGCAAGGGCCCGGGGAACAATGAGCAGTTCTTC.

The genes are TRBV9 and TRBJ2-3; 10 bases agree with TRBD2. V shed 0 bases and J 4 bases; nucleotides not matched to a gene: 17. The CDR3 runs 20 residues. Germline CDR1 SGDLS, CDR2 YYNGEE. The CDR3 sequence: CASSVDRGRLAGVGADTQYF. The CDR3 region has the DNA TGTGCCAGCAGCGTAGACAGGGGCAGGCTAGCGGGAGTAGGGGCAGATACGCAGTATTTT.

The chain is built from TRBV30 and TRBJ2-1; 7 bases match TRBD1. The junction had 11 bases not matched to a gene; V was cut back by 2 bases and J by 1 base. CDR1 and CDR2 (germline): GTSNPN, SVGIG (reference sequence). CDR3 length equals 17 residues. DNA of the CDR3: TGTGCCTGGAGTATTCAGGTTCAGACAGGGTCCTACAATGAGCAGTTCTTC. This sequence encodes CAWSIQVQTGSYNEQFF.

This clone was seen a single time. The J gene is TRBJ1-2, the V gene TRBV28; 7 bases fit TRBD1. The V gene's germline CDR1 is MDHEN and CDR2 SYDVKM. The CDR3 is made up of 16 amino acids. With V trimmed by 6 bases and J by 1 base, 11 bases remained unmatched. This chain's CDR3 is CASRPPDRPLNYGYTF. Here the CDR3 DNA reads TGTGCCAGCAGACCTCCGGACAGGCCCCTTAACTATGGCTACACCTTC.

V gene TRBV7-2 combines with J gene TRBJ2-5, with TRBD2 matching 14 bases. V shed 5 bases, J shed 5 bases, and the junction held 16 bases outside the gene matches. In germline, CDR1 is SGHTA, CDR2 FQGNSA. CDR3 length: 19 residues. CDR3 bases: TGTGCCAGCAGCCCCCAAATCGGGACTAGCGGGAGTGGTGAGGAGACCCAGTACTTC. Protein: CASSPQIGTSGSGEETQYF.

This clone was counted only a few times. This chain joins TRBV9 and TRBJ1-5; unclear D gene. Germline-derived CDR1 and CDR2 are SGDLS and YYNGEE. CDR3 length: 15 residues. The V end lost 2 bases, the J end lost 8 bases, and 17 bases lay between the germline ends. The CDR3 sequence: CASSVGQTSGEPQHF. For the CDR3, the DNA is TGTGCCAGCAGCGTCGGCCAAACAAGCGGTGAGCCCCAGCATTTT.

The chain couples TRBV7-2 to TRBJ2-7, with TRBD1 matching 7 bases. CDR3 size: 15 residues. The J segment lost 4 bases and the V segment lost 1 base, leaving 7 bases of the junction unmatched. The germline V gene has CDR1 SGHTA and CDR2 FQGNSA. CDR3 in amino acids: CASSLGQGNWYEQYF. CDR3 nucleotides: TGTGCCAGCAGCTTAGGACAGGGAAATTGGTACGAGCAGTACTTC.

The chain recombines TRBV5-1 with TRBJ1-2; a weak D match, TRBD1 (6 bases). The CDR3 totals 15 residues. V was shortened by 4 bases and J by 2 bases, with 15 bases between the two germline ends. Looked up from germline, CDR1 is SGHRS and CDR2 is YFSETQ. The CDR3 sequence: CASSPLYGQNYGYTF. The CDR3 coding sequence is TGCGCCAGCAGCCCACTTTATGGACAGAACTATGGCTACACCTTC.

The chain employs TRBV6-6 and TRBJ2-5; D call uncertain. This CDR3 contains 14 residues. CDR1 MNHNY and CDR2 SVGAGI come from the germline V gene (reference sequence). Trimming cost V 6 bases and J 1 base, with 12 bases left between them. CDR3 DNA: TGTGCCAGCAGCTCGGTGGTGCTCCAAGAGACCCAGTACTTC. This sequence encodes CASSSVVLQETQYF.

The V and J genes are TRBV15 and TRBJ2-1; TRBD2 is a possible D gene (5 bases). Between the trimmed V and J ends, which lost 2 bases and 0 bases, there was a span of 5 bases. This CDR3 has 14 amino acids. In germline, CDR1 is LNHNV, CDR2 YYDKDF (reference sequence). The CDR3 nucleotides read TGTGCCACCAGCAGACGGGACTCCTACAATGAGCAGTTCTTC. It yields the protein CATSRRDSYNEQFF.

This chain joins TRBV27 and TRBJ2-7, with D possibly matching TRBD2 (6 bases). This CDR3 is built from 12 residues. V was cut by 5 bases and J by 3 bases, with 8 bases left in between. Per the germline V gene, CDR1 is MNHEY and CDR2 is SMNVEV (reference sequence). The CDR3: CASSRDFYEQYF. Written as DNA, the CDR3 is TGTGCCAGCAGTAGGGACTTCTACGAGCAGTACTTC.

This clone has only a few counts. The rearrangement uses TRBV19 and TRBJ2-1; 16 positions agree with TRBD2. CDR1 and CDR2 (germline): LNHDA, SQIVND (reference sequence). The CDR3 consists of 18 residues. V was clipped by 3 bases and J by 3 bases; unmatched bases: 5. The CDR3 is CASSMGLAGGIGYNEQFF. CDR3 nucleotide sequence: TGTGCCAGTAGTATGGGACTAGCGGGAGGGATCGGCTACAATGAGCAGTTCTTC.